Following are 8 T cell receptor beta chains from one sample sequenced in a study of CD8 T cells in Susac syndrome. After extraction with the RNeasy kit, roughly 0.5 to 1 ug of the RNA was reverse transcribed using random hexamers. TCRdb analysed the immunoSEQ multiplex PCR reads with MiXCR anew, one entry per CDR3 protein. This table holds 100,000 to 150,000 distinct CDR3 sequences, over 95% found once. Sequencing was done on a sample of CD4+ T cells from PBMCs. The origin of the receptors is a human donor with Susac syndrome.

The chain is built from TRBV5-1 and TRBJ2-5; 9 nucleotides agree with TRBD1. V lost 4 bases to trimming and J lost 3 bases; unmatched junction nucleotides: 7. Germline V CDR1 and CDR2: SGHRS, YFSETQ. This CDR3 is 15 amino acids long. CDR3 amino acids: CASSIGTGTKETQYF. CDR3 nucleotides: TGCGCCAGCAGCATCGGGACAGGGACAAAAGAGACCCAGTACTTC.

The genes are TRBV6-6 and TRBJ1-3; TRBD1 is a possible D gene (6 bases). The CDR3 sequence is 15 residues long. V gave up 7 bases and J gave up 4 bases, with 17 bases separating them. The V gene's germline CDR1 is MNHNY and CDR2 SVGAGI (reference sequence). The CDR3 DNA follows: TGTGCCAGCACCCAAGGCGGGGGGCTAGGAAACACCATATATTTT. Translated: CASTQGGGLGNTIYF.

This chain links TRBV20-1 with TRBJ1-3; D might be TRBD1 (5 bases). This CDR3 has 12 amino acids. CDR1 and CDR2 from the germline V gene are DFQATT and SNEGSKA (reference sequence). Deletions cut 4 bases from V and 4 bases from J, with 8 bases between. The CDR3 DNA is TGCAGTGCTATAGCAGGGGGAAACACCATATATTTT. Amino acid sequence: CSAIAGGNTIYF.

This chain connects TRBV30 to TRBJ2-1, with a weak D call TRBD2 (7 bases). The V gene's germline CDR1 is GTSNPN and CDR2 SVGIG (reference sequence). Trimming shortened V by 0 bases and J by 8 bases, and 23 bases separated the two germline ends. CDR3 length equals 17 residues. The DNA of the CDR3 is TGTGCCTGGAGTGTATTCATGGGGGGGGCCCCTGTGGATGAGCAGTTCTTC. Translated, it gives CAWSVFMGGAPVDEQFF. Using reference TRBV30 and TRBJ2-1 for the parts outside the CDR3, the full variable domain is SQTIHQWPATLVQPVGSPLSLECTVEGTSNPNLYWYRQAAGRGLQLLFYSVGIGQISSEVPQNLSASRPQDRQFILSSKKLLLSDSGFYLCAWSVFMGGAPVDEQFFGPGTRLTVL.

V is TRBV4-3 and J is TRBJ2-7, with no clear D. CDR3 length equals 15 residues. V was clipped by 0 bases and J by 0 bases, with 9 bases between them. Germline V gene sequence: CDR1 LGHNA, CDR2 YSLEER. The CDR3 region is CASSQDTSYSYEQYF. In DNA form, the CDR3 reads TGCGCCAGCAGCCAAGATACCAGCTACTCCTACGAGCAGTACTTC.

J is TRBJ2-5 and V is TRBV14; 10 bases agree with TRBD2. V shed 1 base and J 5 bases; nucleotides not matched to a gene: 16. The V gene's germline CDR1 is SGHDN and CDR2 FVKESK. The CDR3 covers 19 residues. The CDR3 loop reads CASSQVTPASGRLRETQYF. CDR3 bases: TGTGCCAGCAGCCAAGTTACCCCGGCTAGCGGGAGATTGAGGGAGACCCAGTACTTC.

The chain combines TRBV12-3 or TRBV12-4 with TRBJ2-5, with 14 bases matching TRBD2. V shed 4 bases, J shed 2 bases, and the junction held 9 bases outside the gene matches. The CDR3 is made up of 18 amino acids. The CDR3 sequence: CASSSGTSGRGWQETQYF. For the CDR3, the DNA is TGTGCCAGCAGTTCCGGGACTAGCGGGAGAGGTTGGCAAGAGACCCAGTACTTC.

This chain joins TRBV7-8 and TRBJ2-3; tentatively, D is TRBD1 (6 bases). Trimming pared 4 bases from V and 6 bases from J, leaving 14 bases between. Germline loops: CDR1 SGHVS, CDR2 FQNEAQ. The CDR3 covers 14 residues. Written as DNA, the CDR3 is TGTGCCAGCAGCTCTACAGGGCTTGCCGATACGCAGTATTTT. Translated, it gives CASSSTGLADTQYF.